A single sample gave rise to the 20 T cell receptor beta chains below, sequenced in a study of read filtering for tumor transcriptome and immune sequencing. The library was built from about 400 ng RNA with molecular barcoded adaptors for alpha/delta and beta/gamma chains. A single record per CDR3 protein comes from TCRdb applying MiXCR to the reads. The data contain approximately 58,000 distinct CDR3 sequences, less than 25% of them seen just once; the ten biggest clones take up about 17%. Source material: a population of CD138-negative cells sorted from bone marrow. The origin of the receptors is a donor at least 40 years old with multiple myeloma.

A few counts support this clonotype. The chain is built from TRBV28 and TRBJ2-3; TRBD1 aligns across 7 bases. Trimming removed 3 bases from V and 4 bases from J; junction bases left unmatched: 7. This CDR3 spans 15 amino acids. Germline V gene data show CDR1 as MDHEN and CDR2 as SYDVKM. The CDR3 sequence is CASSFRQGVADTQYF. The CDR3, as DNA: TGTGCCAGCAGTTTTCGGCAGGGGGTCGCAGATACGCAGTATTTT.

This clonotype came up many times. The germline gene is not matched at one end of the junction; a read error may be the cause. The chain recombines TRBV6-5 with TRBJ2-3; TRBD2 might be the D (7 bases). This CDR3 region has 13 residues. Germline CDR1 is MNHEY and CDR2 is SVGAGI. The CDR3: CASSSSRGGCQLF. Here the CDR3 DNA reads TGTGCCAGCAGCTCCTCCCGCGGGGGCTGCCAGCTATTT.

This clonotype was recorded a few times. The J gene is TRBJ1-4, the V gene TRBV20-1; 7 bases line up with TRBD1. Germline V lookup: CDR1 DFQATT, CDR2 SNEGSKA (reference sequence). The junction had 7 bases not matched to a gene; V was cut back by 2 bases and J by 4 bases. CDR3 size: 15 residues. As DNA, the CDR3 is TGCAGTGCTAGAACCGACAGGGAACTTAATGAAAAACTGTTTTTT. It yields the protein CSARTDRELNEKLFF.

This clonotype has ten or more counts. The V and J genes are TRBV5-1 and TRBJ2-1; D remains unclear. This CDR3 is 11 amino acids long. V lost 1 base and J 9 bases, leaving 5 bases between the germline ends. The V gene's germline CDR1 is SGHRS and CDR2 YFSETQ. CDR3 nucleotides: TGCGCCAGCAGCTTGAACGGTGAGCAGTTCTTC. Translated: CASSLNGEQFF.

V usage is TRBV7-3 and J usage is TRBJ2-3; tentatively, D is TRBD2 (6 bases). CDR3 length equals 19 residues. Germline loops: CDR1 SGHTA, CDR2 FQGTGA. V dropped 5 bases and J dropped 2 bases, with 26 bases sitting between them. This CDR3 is CASSRGMEAGFLNTDTQYF. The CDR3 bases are TGTGCCAGCAGCCGCGGAATGGAGGCGGGGTTTTTGAACACAGATACGCAGTATTTT. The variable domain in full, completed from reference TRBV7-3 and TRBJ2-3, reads GAGVSQTPSNKVTEKGKYVELRCDPISGHTALYWYRQSLGQGPEFLIYFQGTGAADDSGLPNDRFFAVRPEGSVSTLKIQRTERGDSAVYLCASSRGMEAGFLNTDTQYFGPGTRLTVL.

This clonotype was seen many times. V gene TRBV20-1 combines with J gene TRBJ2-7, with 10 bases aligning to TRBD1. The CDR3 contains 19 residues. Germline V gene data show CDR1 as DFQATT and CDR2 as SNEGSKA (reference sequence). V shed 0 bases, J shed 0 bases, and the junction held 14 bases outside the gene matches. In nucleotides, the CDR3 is TGCAGTGCTAGAGATCAAGGTGATCGGGACAGGGGCTTCTCCTACGAGCAGTACTTC. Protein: CSARDQGDRDRGFSYEQYF.

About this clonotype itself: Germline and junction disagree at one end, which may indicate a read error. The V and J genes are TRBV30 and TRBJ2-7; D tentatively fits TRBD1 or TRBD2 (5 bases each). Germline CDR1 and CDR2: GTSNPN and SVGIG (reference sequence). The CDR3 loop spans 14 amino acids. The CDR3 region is CSWRFGGGRYEQYF. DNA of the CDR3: TGTTCCTGGAGGTTCGGTGGGGGTCGCTACGAGCAGTACTTC.

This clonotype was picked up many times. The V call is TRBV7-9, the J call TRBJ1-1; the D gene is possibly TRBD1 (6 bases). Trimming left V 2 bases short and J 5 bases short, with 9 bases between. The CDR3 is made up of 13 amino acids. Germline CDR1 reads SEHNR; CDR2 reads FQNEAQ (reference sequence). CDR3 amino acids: CASSLNRATEAFF. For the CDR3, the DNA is TGTGCCAGCAGCTTAAACAGGGCAACTGAAGCTTTCTTT.

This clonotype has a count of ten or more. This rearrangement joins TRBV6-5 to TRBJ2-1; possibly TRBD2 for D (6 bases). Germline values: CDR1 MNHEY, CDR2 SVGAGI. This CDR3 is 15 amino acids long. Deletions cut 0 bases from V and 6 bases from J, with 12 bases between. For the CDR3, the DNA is TGTGCCAGCAGTTACTCTTCGGGAGCACGCAATGAGCAGTTCTTC. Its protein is CASSYSSGARNEQFF.

CDR3: CSVWSKVDEQFF. CDR3 DNA sequence: TGCAGCGTTTGGTCCAAGGTCGATGAGCAGTTCTTC. J is TRBJ2-1 and V is TRBV29-1; no firm D call. The ends were cut back, 5 bases at V and 8 bases at J, with 13 bases in the middle. This CDR3 is 12 amino acids long. Germline V gene lookup returns CDR1 SQVTM and CDR2 ANQGSEA.

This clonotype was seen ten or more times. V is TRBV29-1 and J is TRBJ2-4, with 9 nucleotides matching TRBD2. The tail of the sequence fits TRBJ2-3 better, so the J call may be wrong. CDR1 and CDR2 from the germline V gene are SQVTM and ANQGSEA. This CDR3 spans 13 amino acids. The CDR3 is CSAVASGDRTQYF. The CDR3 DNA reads TGCAGCGCGGTAGCTAGCGGGGATCGCACGCAGTATTTT.

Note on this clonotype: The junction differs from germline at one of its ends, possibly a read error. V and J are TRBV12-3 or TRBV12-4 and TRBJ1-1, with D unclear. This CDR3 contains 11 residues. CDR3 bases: TGTGCCAGCAGAACGTACACTGTAGCTTTCTTT. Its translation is CASRTYTVAFF.

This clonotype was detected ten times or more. DNA of the CDR3: TGCGCCAGCAGCATGAGAGGGTTCGTATTCTTC. It translates to CASSMRGFVFF. The V and J genes are TRBV5-1 and TRBJ2-1, with D possibly TRBD2 on 5 matching bases. This CDR3 has 11 residues. With 4 bases removed from V and 16 bases from J, the gap between germline ends came to 15 bases. Germline V gene data show CDR1 as SGHRS and CDR2 as YFSETQ.

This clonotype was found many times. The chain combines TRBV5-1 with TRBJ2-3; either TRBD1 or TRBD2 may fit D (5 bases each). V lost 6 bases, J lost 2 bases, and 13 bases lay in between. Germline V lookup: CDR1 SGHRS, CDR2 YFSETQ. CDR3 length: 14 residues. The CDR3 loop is CASTLEGSTDTQYF. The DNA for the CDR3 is TGCGCCAGCACCCTTGAGGGGTCCACAGATACGCAGTATTTT.

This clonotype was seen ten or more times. The CDR3 bases are TGTGCCAGCAGCCTGAACCACTTTAGCGGGTACGCCAATGAGCAGTTCTTC. This translates into CASSLNHFSGYANEQFF. The chain joins TRBV5-6 to TRBJ2-1, with 7 positions matching TRBD2. The V gene end was trimmed by 4 bases and the J gene end by 6 bases; junction bases not matched to a gene: 16. The CDR3 is made up of 17 amino acids. Germline CDR1 is SGHDT and CDR2 is YYEEEE.

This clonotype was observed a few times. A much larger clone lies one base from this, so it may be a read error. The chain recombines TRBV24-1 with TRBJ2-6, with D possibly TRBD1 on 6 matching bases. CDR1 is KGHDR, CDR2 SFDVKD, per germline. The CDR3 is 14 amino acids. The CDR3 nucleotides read TGTGCCACCAGTGGGACAGCTGGGGCCAACGCCCTGACTTTC. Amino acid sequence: CATSGTAGANALTF.

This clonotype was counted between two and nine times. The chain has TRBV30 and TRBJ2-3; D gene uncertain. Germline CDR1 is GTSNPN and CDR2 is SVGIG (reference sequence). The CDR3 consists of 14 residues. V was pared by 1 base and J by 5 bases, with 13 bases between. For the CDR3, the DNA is TGTGCCTGGAGTGACAGAGTTGTAATAGATACGCAGTATTTT. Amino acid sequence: CAWSDRVVIDTQYF.

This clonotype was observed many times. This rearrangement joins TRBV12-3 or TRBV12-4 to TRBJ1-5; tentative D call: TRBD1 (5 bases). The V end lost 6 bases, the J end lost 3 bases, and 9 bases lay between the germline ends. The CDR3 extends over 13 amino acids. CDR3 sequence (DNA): TGTGCCAGCAGAAGGGACGACAATCAGCCCCAGCATTTT. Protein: CASRRDDNQPQHF.

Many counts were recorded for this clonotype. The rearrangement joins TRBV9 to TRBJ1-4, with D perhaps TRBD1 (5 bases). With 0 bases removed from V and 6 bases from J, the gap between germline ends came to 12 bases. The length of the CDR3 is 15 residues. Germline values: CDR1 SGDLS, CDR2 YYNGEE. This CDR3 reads CASSVDGGLDEKLFF. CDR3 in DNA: TGTGCCAGCAGCGTAGACGGGGGATTGGATGAAAAACTGTTTTTT.

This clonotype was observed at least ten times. CDR3 amino acids: CASSLVTGILRHEQFF. CDR3 DNA sequence: TGCGCCAGCAGCTTGGTGACAGGGATACTTCGTCATGAGCAGTTCTTC. V gene TRBV5-1 combines with J gene TRBJ2-1; 7 nucleotides align to TRBD1. J gave up 8 bases and V 0 bases, and 11 bases lay outside the gene matches. The CDR3 length is 16 residues. From germline, CDR1 is SGHRS and CDR2 YFSETQ.